Sequencing of this TCR beta chain was carried out in a study of blood T cell repertoires in COVID-19. Across the whole study: Sites across the United States, Italy and Spain contributed samples from acute and convalescent COVID-19.

Living in about two dozen US areas, the participants were between roughly 18 and 90 years of age. A case of COVID-19 had been met by exposed participants within 2 weeks before study entry. Methods used by the authors: Nucleated cell counts were estimated from reference gene primer amplification. Profiled with immunoSEQ multiplex PCR; TCRdb holds only in-frame clones, not every one. From that table come the V and J calls and clone size; the DNA was used to work out D and trimming. The sample carries 250,000 to 400,000 clones, less than 85% recorded once. With V trimmed by 6 bases and J by 7 bases, 8 bases remained unmatched. From germline, CDR1 is MNHEY and CDR2 SVGAGI. CDR3 length: 14 residues.

The sample was PBMCs or T cells enriched from blood (not recorded which). The rearrangement uses TRBV6-5 and TRBJ1-5; 8 bases agree with TRBD1. The clonotype comes from a woman between 25 and 40 years old who had been exposed to COVID-19. CDR3 loop: CASRRTGREQPQHF. The CDR3, as DNA: TGTGCCAGCAGGCGGACAGGGCGGGAGCAGCCCCAGCATTTT.